Listed here are 20 T cell receptor beta chains from one sample, sequenced in a study of beta chain features in type 1 diabetes. Study-wide points: Type 1 diabetes patients showed a moderate but significant shortening of TCRB CDR3s in all four CD4+ subsets.

Of the isolated RNA, all was reverse transcribed, and so the sequenced material was expressed TCRB transcripts. Sequencing used immunoSEQ multiplex PCR; TCRdb keeps in-frame clones, though not all of them. The sample lists some 350,000 clones, approximately 13% seen once, with roughly 0.015% in the top ten. No cognate antigen is known for these TCRs. Specimen: naive CD4+ T cells from blood. Receptors originate from a woman in her late teens or twenties with type 1 diabetes.

This clone was counted a few times. The chain is built from TRBV30 and TRBJ1-3; D is uncertain. Trimming left V 4 bases short and J 0 bases short, with 10 bases between. Germline V CDR1 and CDR2: GTSNPN, SVGIG (reference sequence). The CDR3 runs to 14 residues. The CDR3: CAWKKRVSGNTIYF. In DNA, the CDR3 is TGTGCCTGGAAAAAACGGGTCTCTGGAAACACCATATATTTT.

The chain recombines TRBV30 with TRBJ2-5, with 8 positions matching TRBD1. This CDR3 is built from 12 residues. CDR1 is GTSNPN, CDR2 SVGIG, per germline (reference sequence). Losses at the gene ends were 4 bases for V and 5 bases for J; bases not matched to a gene: 3. The CDR3 loop is CAWTRGHETQYF. DNA of the CDR3: TGTGCCTGGACCAGGGGGCACGAGACCCAGTACTTC.

There are a few counts of this clone. The rearrangement joins TRBV29-1 to TRBJ2-1, with TRBD1 as a possible D gene (6 bases). This CDR3 is built from 16 residues. CDR1 is SQVTM and CDR2 is ANQGSEA in the germline V gene. V was trimmed by 7 bases and J by 4 bases, leaving 23 bases between them. CDR3 in amino acids: CSAITGITGPYNEQFF. The CDR3 region has the DNA TGCAGCGCCATAACAGGGATCACCGGGCCTTACAATGAGCAGTTCTTC.

This clone was seen a handful of times. J is TRBJ2-1 and V is TRBV5-1; TRBD1 aligns across 8 bases. Germline trimming cut 4 bases from V and 4 bases from J; bases unmatched to any gene: 10. The V gene's germline CDR1 is SGHRS and CDR2 YFSETQ. The CDR3 consists of 16 residues. This CDR3 reads CASSTKYRGSYNEQFF. For the CDR3, the DNA is TGCGCCAGCAGCACAAAGTACAGGGGGTCTTACAATGAGCAGTTCTTC.

This clone appeared a few times. The sample contains more than one DNA sequence encoding this CDR3. The rearrangement joins TRBV7-2 to TRBJ1-1; D possibly corresponds to TRBD1 (5 bases). In germline, CDR1 is SGHTA, CDR2 FQGNSA. The CDR3 has 13 amino acids. Trimming shortened V by 5 bases and J by 2 bases, and 9 bases separated the two germline ends. The CDR3 sequence is CASSLGANTEAFF. For the CDR3, the DNA is TGTGCCAGCAGCCTAGGGGCAAACACTGAAGCTTTCTTT.

This clone showed up just a few times. The genes are TRBV30 and TRBJ2-7; 8 bases match TRBD1. This CDR3 contains 14 residues. The germline CDR1 and CDR2 sequences are GTSNPN and SVGIG (reference sequence). V was clipped by 0 bases and J by 3 bases; unmatched bases: 4. The CDR3 is CAWSVGTGNYEQYF. In DNA, the CDR3 is TGTGCCTGGAGTGTCGGGACAGGCAACTACGAGCAGTACTTC. Full variable domain (outside the CDR3, taken from reference TRBV30 and TRBJ2-7): SQTIHQWPATLVQPVGSPLSLECTVEGTSNPNLYWYRQAAGRGLQLLFYSVGIGQISSEVPQNLSASRPQDRQFILSSKKLLLSDSGFYLCAWSVGTGNYEQYFGPGTRLTVT.

V gene TRBV11-2 combines with J gene TRBJ2-7; D perhaps matches TRBD1 (6 bases). V lost 0 bases, J lost 7 bases, and 22 bases lay in between. Germline CDR1 is SGHAT and CDR2 is FQNNGV. The CDR3 is 17 residues long. Here the CDR3 DNA reads TGTGCCAGCAGCTTAGAGGGCCGACAGGTCGCCGGTTGGGAGCAGTACGTC. This encodes CASSLEGRQVAGWEQYV.

This clone occurred a few times. The J gene is TRBJ2-7, the V gene TRBV7-9; maybe TRBD2 (6 bases). V lost 2 bases, J lost 4 bases, and 12 bases lay in between. The CDR3 is 14 amino acids. From germline, CDR1 is SEHNR and CDR2 FQNEAQ (reference sequence). CDR3 amino acids: CASSLLGGRYEQYF. For the CDR3, the DNA is TGTGCCAGCAGCTTACTCGGAGGGAGGTACGAGCAGTACTTC.

The sample holds a few counts of this clone. The V and J genes are TRBV10-3 and TRBJ2-7; 8 bases are shared with TRBD2. The CDR3 consists of 13 residues. Germline-derived CDR1 and CDR2 are ENHRY and SYGVKD. V lost 4 bases, J lost 6 bases, and 5 bases stayed unmatched. The CDR3 region has the DNA TGTGCCATCAGTGGGGGGACTAGTAGCGAGCAGTACGTC. It is translated as CAISGGTSSEQYV.

This clone was detected a few times. The rearrangement joins TRBV11-2 to TRBJ2-3; 11 bases line up with TRBD1. Germline values: CDR1 SGHAT, CDR2 FQNNGV. CDR3 length equals 16 residues. V shed 5 bases and J 5 bases; nucleotides not matched to a gene: 9. The CDR3 region has the DNA TGTGCCAGCAGCCCTGGACAGGGGGCGCGGAGAGATACGCAGTATTTT. Translation: CASSPGQGARRDTQYF.

There are a few counts of this clone. The DNA for the CDR3 is TGTGCCTGGAGCGAACAGGGGTCGGCGGAAGCTTTCTTT. The encoded protein is CAWSEQGSAEAFF. The chain joins TRBV30 to TRBJ1-1; 7 bases fit TRBD1. V gave up 3 bases and J gave up 8 bases; unmatched junction bases: 9. CDR1 GTSNPN and CDR2 SVGIG come from the germline V gene (reference sequence). The CDR3 totals 13 residues.

This clone was detected only a few times. The chain links TRBV18 to TRBJ1-1; a possible D gene is TRBD1 (5 bases). V shed 3 bases and J shed 4 bases, with 12 bases lying between them. The CDR3 extends over 14 amino acids. Germline values: CDR1 KGHSH, CDR2 LQKENI. The DNA of the CDR3 is TGTGCCAGCTCACCGAGCAGGGATCCCACTGAAGCTTTCTTT. It codes for CASSPSRDPTEAFF. The variable domain in full, with the rest retrieved from reference TRBV18 and TRBJ1-1, is NAGVMQNPRHLVRRRGQEARLRCSPMKGHSHVYWYRQLPEEGLKFMVYLQKENIIDESGMPKERFSAEFPKEGPSILRIQQVVRGDSAAYFCASSPSRDPTEAFFGQGTRLTVV.

CDR3 amino acids: CASSLRSSPGYEQYV. The DNA of the CDR3 is TGTGCCAGCAGCTTAAGATCTAGCCCCGGCTACGAGCAGTACGTC. The chain joins TRBV5-6 to TRBJ2-7, with a tentative D call TRBD2 (5 bases). Germline loops: CDR1 SGHDT, CDR2 YYEEEE. The CDR3 is 15 residues long. V lost 2 bases and J lost 3, with 15 bases in between.

V gene TRBV7-9 combines with J gene TRBJ2-1, with D possibly TRBD2 on 7 matching bases. The CDR3 runs to 17 residues. Trimming took 5 bases from V and 0 from J, leaving 17 bases between them. Germline lookup yields CDR1 SEHNR and CDR2 FQNEAQ (reference sequence). The CDR3 nucleotides read TGTGCCAGCAGCCATAGGGGGGGCGGAAGCTCCTACAATGAGCAGTTCTTC. Residues: CASSHRGGGSSYNEQFF.

The CDR3 is CASSLTWFGDRGYNEQFF. CDR3 coding DNA: TGCGCCAGCAGCCTCACGTGGTTTGGGGACAGGGGCTACAATGAGCAGTTCTTC. The chain is built from TRBV4-3 and TRBJ2-1; 10 bases are a match to TRBD1. V shed 4 bases, J shed 3 bases, and the junction held 12 bases outside the gene matches. The CDR3 contains 18 residues. Germline CDR1 LGHNA, CDR2 YSLEER.

The rearrangement links TRBV2 to TRBJ1-4; no reliable D call. This CDR3 comprises 15 residues. The V gene lost 5 bases and the J gene lost 0 bases, with 10 bases spanning the gap. From germline, CDR1 is SNHLY and CDR2 FYNNEI. CDR3 bases: TGTGCCAGCAGTACGAGAGCCTCAACTAATGAAAAACTGTTTTTT. The encoded protein is CASSTRASTNEKLFF.

The rearrangement uses TRBV29-1 and TRBJ2-3; TRBD2 matches 13 bases. Germline loops: CDR1 SQVTM, CDR2 ANQGSEA. The CDR3 covers 15 residues. Trimming took 5 bases from V and 4 from J; bases not matched to a gene: 6. The CDR3 loop reads CSVWTSGRPPDTQYF. In DNA form, the CDR3 reads TGCAGCGTTTGGACTAGCGGGAGACCTCCAGATACGCAGTATTTT.

The gene calls are TRBV11-2 and TRBJ2-5; 7 bases match TRBD1. Per germline, CDR1 SGHAT and CDR2 FQNNGV. The V and J ends lost 5 bases and 5 bases, in that order; junction bases with no gene match: 14. The CDR3 is 16 residues long. Here the CDR3 reads CASSAKNRGMVETQYF. The CDR3 DNA sequence: TGTGCCAGCAGCGCAAAGAACAGGGGAATGGTTGAGACCCAGTACTTC.

This clone has a single count. Other nucleotide sequences from this sample produce the same CDR3. This chain joins TRBV4-3 and TRBJ1-2; a weak D match, TRBD1 (6 bases). Between the trimmed V and J ends, which lost 1 base and 4 bases, there was a span of 10 bases. The CDR3 has 14 amino acids. Germline V gene data show CDR1 as LGHNA and CDR2 as YSLEER. Written as DNA, the CDR3 is TGCGCCAGCAGCCAAGGTCGAGGGGGCTATGGCTACACCTTC. As protein: CASSQGRGGYGYTF.

A note on this clone: Other DNA sequences within the sample encode an identical CDR3. The rearrangement joins TRBV5-1 to TRBJ2-1, with D possibly matching TRBD1 (5 bases). Germline V gene data show CDR1 as SGHRS and CDR2 as YFSETQ. Trimming cost V 0 bases and J 4 bases, with 8 bases left between them. This CDR3 contains 14 residues. The CDR3 coding sequence is TGCGCCAGCAGCTTGGGACAGACTTACAATGAGCAGTTCTTC. Its protein product is CASSLGQTYNEQFF.